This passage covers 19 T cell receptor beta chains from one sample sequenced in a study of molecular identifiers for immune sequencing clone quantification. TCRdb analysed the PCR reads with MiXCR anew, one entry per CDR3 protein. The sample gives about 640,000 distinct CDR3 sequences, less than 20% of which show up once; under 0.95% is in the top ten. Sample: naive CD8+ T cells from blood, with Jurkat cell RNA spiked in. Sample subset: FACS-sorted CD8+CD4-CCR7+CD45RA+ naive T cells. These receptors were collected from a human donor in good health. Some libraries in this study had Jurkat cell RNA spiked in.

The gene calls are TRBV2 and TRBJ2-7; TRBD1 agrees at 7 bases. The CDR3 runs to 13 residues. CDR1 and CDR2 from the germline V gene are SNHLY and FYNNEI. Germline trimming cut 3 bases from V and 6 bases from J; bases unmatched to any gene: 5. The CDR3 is CASSDMTGSEQYF. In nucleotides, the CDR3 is TGTGCCAGCAGTGACATGACAGGGAGCGAGCAGTACTTC.

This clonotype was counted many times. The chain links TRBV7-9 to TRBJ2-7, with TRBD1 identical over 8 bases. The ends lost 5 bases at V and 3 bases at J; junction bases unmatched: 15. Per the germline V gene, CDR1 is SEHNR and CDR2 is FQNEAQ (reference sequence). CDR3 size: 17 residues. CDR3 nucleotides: TGTGCCAGCAGCCGAACCGACAGGGGCCCAACCGGCTACGAGCAGTACTTC. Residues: CASSRTDRGPTGYEQYF.

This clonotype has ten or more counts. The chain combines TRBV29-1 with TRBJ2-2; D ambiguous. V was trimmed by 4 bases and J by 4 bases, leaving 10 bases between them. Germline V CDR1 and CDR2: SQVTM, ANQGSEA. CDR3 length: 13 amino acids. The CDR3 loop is CSVGAGSTGELFF. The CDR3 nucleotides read TGCAGCGTTGGGGCAGGTTCCACCGGGGAGCTGTTTTTT.

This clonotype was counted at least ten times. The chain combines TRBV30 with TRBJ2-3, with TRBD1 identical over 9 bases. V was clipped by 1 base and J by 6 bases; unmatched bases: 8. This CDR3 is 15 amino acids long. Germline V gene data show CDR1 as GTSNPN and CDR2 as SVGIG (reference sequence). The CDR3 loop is CAWSEGQGIHDTQYF. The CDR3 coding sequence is TGTGCCTGGAGTGAGGGACAGGGAATTCACGATACGCAGTATTTT.

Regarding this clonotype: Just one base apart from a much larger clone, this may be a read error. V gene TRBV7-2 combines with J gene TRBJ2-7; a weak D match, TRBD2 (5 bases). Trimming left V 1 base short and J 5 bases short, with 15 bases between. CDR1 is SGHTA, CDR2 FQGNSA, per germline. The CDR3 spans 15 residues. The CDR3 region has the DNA TGTGCCAGCAGCTTAGTCCGGGGATCCCAAGACGAGCAGTACTTC. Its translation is CASSLVRGSQDEQYF.

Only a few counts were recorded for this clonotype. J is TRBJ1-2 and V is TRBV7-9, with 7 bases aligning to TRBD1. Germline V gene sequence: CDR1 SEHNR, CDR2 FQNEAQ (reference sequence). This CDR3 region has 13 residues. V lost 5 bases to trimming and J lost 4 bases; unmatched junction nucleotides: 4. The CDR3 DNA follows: TGTGCCAGCAGCGACGGGACAGCCTATGGCTACACCTTC. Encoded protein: CASSDGTAYGYTF.

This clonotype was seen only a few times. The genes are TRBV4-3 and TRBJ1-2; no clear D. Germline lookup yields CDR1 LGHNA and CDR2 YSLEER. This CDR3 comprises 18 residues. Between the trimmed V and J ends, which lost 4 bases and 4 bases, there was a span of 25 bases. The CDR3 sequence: CASSLKGAGAISTYGYTF. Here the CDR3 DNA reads TGCGCCAGCAGCCTCAAAGGCGCAGGAGCAATTTCTACCTATGGCTACACCTTC.

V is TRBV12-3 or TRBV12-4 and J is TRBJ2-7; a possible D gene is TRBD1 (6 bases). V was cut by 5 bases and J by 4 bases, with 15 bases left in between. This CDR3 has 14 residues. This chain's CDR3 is CASSPTGTQYEQYF. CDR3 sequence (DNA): TGTGCCAGCAGTCCGACGGGGACACAATACGAGCAGTACTTC.

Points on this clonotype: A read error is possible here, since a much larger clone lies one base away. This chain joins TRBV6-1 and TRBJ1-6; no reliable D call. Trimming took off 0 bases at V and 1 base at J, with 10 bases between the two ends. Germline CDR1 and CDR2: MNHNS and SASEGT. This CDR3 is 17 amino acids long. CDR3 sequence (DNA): TGTGCCAGCAGTGAAGCGGCCCTGAGGTCCTATAATTCACCCCTCCACTTT. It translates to CASSEAALRSYNSPLHF.

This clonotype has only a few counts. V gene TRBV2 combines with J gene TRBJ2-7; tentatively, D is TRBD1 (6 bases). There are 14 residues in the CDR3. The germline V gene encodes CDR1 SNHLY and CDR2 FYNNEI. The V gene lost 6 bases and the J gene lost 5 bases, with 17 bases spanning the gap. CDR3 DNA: TGTGCCAGCAGAGAAAGGGGGTTCGGAGACGAGCAGTACTTC. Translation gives CASRERGFGDEQYF.

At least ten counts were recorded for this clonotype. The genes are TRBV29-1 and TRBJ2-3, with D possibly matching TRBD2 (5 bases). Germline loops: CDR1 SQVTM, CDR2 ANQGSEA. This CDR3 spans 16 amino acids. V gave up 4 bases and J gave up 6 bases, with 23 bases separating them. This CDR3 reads CSVGHRLGVGYDTQYF. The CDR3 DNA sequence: TGCAGCGTTGGGCACCGGCTCGGGGTGGGCTATGATACGCAGTATTTT.

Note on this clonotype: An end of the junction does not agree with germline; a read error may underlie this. CDR3 DNA sequence: TGTGCCAGCAGTGTGGTAGGGGTGAACACTGAAGCTTCCTTT. Translated, it gives CASSVVGVNTEASF. The chain combines TRBV2 with TRBJ1-1; maybe TRBD1 (5 bases). The CDR3 extends over 14 amino acids. Germline V lookup: CDR1 SNHLY, CDR2 FYNNEI.

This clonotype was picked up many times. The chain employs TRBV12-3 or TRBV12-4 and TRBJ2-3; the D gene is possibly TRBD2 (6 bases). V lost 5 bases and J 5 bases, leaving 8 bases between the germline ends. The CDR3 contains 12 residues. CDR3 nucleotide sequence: TGTGCCAGCAGTGGAGGGTTAGATACGCAGTATTTT. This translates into CASSGGLDTQYF.

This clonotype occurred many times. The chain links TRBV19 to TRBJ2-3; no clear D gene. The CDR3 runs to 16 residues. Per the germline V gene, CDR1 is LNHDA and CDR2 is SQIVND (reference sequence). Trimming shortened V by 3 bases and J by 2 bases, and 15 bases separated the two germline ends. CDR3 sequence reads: CASSIGWATLTDTQYF. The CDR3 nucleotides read TGTGCCAGTAGTATTGGCTGGGCAACTCTCACAGATACGCAGTATTTT.

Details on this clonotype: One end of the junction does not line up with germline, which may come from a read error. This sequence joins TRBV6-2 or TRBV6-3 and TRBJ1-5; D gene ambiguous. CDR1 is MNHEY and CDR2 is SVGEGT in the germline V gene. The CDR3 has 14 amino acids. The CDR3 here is CASSYSCGDQPQHF. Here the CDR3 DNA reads TGTGCCAGCAGTTACTCGTGTGGGGATCAGCCCCAGCACTTT.

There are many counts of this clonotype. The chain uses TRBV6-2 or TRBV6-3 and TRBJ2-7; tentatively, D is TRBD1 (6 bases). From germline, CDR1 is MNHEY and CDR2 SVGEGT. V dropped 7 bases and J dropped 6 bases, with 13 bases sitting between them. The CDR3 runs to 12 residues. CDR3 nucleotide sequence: TGTGCCAGCATGGGGCAGGGGAGCGAGCAGTACTTC. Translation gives CASMGQGSEQYF.

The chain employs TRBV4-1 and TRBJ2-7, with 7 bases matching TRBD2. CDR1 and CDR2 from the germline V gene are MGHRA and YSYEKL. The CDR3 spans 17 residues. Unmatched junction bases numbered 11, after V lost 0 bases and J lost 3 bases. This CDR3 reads CASSQDSTGRANYEQYF. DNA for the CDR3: TGCGCCAGCAGCCAAGATTCGACGGGGAGGGCCAACTACGAGCAGTACTTC.

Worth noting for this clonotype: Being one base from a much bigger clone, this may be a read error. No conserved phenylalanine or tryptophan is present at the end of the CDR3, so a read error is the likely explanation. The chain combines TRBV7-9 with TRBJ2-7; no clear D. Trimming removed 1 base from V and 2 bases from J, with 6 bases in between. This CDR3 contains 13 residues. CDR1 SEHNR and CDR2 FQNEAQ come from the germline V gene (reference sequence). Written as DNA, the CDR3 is TGTGCCAGCAGCTTAGTTAGTACCTACGAGCAGTACCTC. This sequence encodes CASSLVSTYEQYL.

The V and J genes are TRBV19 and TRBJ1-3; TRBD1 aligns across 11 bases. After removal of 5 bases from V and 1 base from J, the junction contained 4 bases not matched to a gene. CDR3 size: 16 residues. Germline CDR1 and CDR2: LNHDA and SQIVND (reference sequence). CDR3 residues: CASSGRDRGSGNTIYF. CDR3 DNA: TGTGCCAGTAGTGGACGGGACAGGGGGTCTGGAAACACCATATATTTT.